This record covers a single T cell receptor (beta chain). Its antigen is currently unknown. This entry comes from a study of cytomegalovirus exposure and HLA in healthy donors. Study in general: Both the 120 validation repertoires and the 600 to 700 first-cohort repertoires used the same platform, as reported by a later analysis.

Overall study findings and caveats: Per published reports, the classifier diagnosed cytomegalovirus status with high specificity and sensitivity. The tendency of first-cohort TCR clusters to co-occur in the 90 to 150 validation repertoires emerged from a later analysis. Associated with cytomegalovirus, according to the listing, were 150 to 200 TCR beta chains.

The repertoire was sequenced with immunoSEQ multiplex PCR; TCRdb's copy has only in-frame clones and lacks some. The sample yields 150,000 to 200,000 clones, 80% to 85% seen once. CDR1 is SEHNR and CDR2 is FQNEAQ in the germline V gene (reference sequence). The CDR3 extends over 12 amino acids. V was trimmed by 5 bases and J by 9 bases, leaving 11 bases between them. Material for sequencing was PBMCs. This clonotype was obtained from a man aged 30 to 39 in good health and CMV-seropositive. The chain has TRBV7-9 and TRBJ2-1; no reliable D call. CDR3 DNA: TGTGCCAGCAGCCACTTAGCCGGTGAGCAGTTCTTC. This codes for CASSHLAGEQFF.